The TCR beta chain described here comes from a study of T-cell reconstitution after alpha-beta-depleted transplantation in children. Findings of the study overall: It was newly produced T cells that mostly accounted for T-cell counts and diversity one year after transplant. Reports say that about two months after transplant, the alpha-beta T cells came out of several hundred graft clones that had expanded. Recipient T cells and thymic progenitors that survived gave rise to the high TCRbeta diversity observed at day 60 in some patients.

This clonotype was counted a few times. Its antigen is currently unknown. The library targeted TCRbeta and was prepared with unique molecular identifiers. One entry per CDR3 protein, called by TCRdb with MiXCR from the PCR reads. This sample has about a million distinct CDR3 sequences, with about 31% found just once. This CDR3 has 12 amino acids. The V and J ends lost 4 bases and 7 bases respectively, with 10 bases between them. This chain links TRBV12-3 or TRBV12-4 with TRBJ1-2, with a tentative D call TRBD1 (5 bases). Specimen: PBMCs, mostly from graft donor cells, collected 360 days after TCRalphabeta/CD19-depleted stem cell transplant. The TCR sequence derives from a boy in the first two years of life who had a stem cell transplant for SCID, so the T cells may come from the graft donor. As DNA, the CDR3 is TGTGCCAGCAGTTATAGACAGTCTGGCTACACCTTC. Protein product: CASSYRQSGYTF.